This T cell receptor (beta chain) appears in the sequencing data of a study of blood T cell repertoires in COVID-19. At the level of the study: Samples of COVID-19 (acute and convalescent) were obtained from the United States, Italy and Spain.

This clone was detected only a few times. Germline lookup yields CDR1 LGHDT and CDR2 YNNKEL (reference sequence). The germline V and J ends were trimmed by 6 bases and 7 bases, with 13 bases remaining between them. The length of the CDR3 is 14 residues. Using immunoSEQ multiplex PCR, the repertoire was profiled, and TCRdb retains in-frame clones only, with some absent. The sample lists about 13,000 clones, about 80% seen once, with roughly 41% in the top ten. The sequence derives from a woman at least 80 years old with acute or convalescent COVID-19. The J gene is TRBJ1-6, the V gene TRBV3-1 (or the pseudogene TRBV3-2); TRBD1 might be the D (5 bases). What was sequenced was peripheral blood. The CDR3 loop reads CASRDSFHNSPLHF. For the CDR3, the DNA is TGTGCCAGCAGAGACAGTTTCCACAATTCACCCCTCCACTTT.